The sequence of this TCR beta chain was determined in a study of T cell responses to AZD1222 COVID-19 vaccine. Germline CDR1 is ENHRY and CDR2 is SYGVKD. The CDR3 is made up of 15 amino acids. After removal of 5 bases from V and 3 bases from J, the junction contained 10 bases not matched to a gene. This clone was observed a few times. Sequencing was performed with immunoSEQ multiplex PCR; in TCRdb, only in-frame clones are kept and a portion is missing. Of approximately 110,000 clones in the sample, about 92% were seen once. The chain carries TRBV10-3 and TRBJ2-7; TRBD2 agrees at 7 bases. Material: peripheral blood, obtained on day 0 of AZD1222 vaccination. This clonotype originated in an adult in good health. CDR3 nucleotides: TGTGCCATCAGTTCCCGTGGGGGGAGGGACTACGAGCAGTACTTC. It is translated as CAISSRGGRDYEQYF.